The text below deals with one TCR beta chain. The antigen is undetermined. Every donor contributed about 10 milliliters of peripheral blood by blood draw. This sample is drawn from a study of blood T cells in healthy people across ages. The second PCR ran 7 to 11 cycles with a sample-barcoded 5' primer and J-beta primers. TCRdb recomputed calls from the 5' RACE reads with MiXCR, one row per CDR3 protein. The sample carries more than 900,000 distinct CDR3 sequences, about 23% recorded once. Germline V gives CDR1 SGHRS, CDR2 YFSETQ. The ends were cut back, 4 bases at V and 3 bases at J, with 14 bases in the middle. CDR3 size: 14 residues. Points from the study as a whole: Long-lived donors exceeded aged donors in naive CD4+ cells and diversity.

This sample also appeared in a second study, on T cells of mothers and their children.

The sample consisted of blood. This receptor was taken from a girl aged 2-10 years in good health. V gene TRBV5-1 combines with J gene TRBJ2-7; D is possibly TRBD1 or TRBD2 (5 bases each). The CDR3 nucleotides read TGCGCCAGCAGCACCCGGGACGGGGACTACGAGCAGTACTTC. It specifies CASSTRDGDYEQYF. The full variable domain, rest sourced from reference TRBV5-1 and TRBJ2-7, is KAGVTQTPRYLIKTRGQQVTLSCSPISGHRSVSWYQQTPGQGLQFLFEYFSETQRNKGNFPGRFSGRQFSNSRSEMNVSTLELGDSALYLCASSTRDGDYEQYFGPGTRLTVT.